This is a list of T cell receptor beta chains from one sample in a study of early T cells in non-severe SARS-CoV-2 infection. TCRdb re-analysed the 5' RACE reads in MiXCR, keeping a single row per CDR3 protein. The sample has tens of thousands of distinct CDR3 sequences; about 10% are singletons. Sequenced material: whole blood. These TCRs come from an adult who was a healthcare worker with PCR-confirmed SARS-CoV-2 infection or an uninfected control (not recorded which). Each CDR3 is given with its conserved first and last residue. The order of the fields is CDR3 protein, J gene, V gene.

CDR3aa: CASSGNYGYTF
j_gene: TRBJ1-2
v_gene: TRBV5-5

CDR3aa: CASSRVELANSGELFF
j_gene: TRBJ2-2
v_gene: TRBV7-8

CDR3aa: CSARMLGFFDEQFF
j_gene: TRBJ2-1
v_gene: TRBV20-1

CDR3aa: CATSDRLAIPLSNEQFF
j_gene: TRBJ2-1
v_gene: TRBV24-1

CDR3aa: CSGLRGDYGYTF
j_gene: TRBJ1-2
v_gene: TRBV29-1

CDR3aa: CSASTTIGRVKNNADTQYF
j_gene: TRBJ2-3
v_gene: TRBV20-1

CDR3aa: CASSPGVGEQYF
j_gene: TRBJ2-7
v_gene: TRBV6-1

CDR3aa: CASSIRGSAQYF
j_gene: TRBJ2-3
v_gene: TRBV19

CDR3aa: CASSLPDQPQHF
j_gene: TRBJ1-5
v_gene: TRBV28

CDR3aa: CASSQTGGEQYF
j_gene: TRBJ2-7
v_gene: TRBV4-3

CDR3aa: CASSVAGEYNEQFF
j_gene: TRBJ2-1
v_gene: TRBV9

CDR3aa: CASSLVGQGATKNIQYF
j_gene: TRBJ2-4
v_gene: TRBV5-1

CDR3aa: CASSDRQEGWSPLHF
j_gene: TRBJ1-6
v_gene: TRBV6-1

CDR3aa: CASSTGLLYEQYF
j_gene: TRBJ2-7
v_gene: TRBV5-5

CDR3aa: CASSISGRYEQFF
j_gene: TRBJ2-1
v_gene: TRBV7-9

CDR3aa: CASSEVATGELFF
j_gene: TRBJ2-2
v_gene: TRBV6-4

CDR3aa: CASSHPSGGVKDQPQHF
j_gene: TRBJ1-5
v_gene: TRBV4-1

CDR3aa: CASSLVDRTYEQYF
j_gene: TRBJ2-7
v_gene: TRBV5-1

CDR3aa: CASSMDRHPYEQYF
j_gene: TRBJ2-7
v_gene: TRBV12-3/TRBV12-4

CDR3aa: CASSIGETGELFF
j_gene: TRBJ2-2
v_gene: TRBV7-7

CDR3aa: CASNEGYTEAFF
j_gene: TRBJ1-1
v_gene: TRBV12-3/TRBV12-4

CDR3aa: CASSDLLAGFYNEQFF
j_gene: TRBJ2-1
v_gene: TRBV2

CDR3aa: CASSLGQYNEKLFF
j_gene: TRBJ1-4
v_gene: TRBV7-9

CDR3aa: CASSLADRDSPLHF
j_gene: TRBJ1-6
v_gene: TRBV12-3/TRBV12-4

CDR3aa: CSATIGGPLAVTDTQYF
j_gene: TRBJ2-3
v_gene: TRBV20-1

CDR3aa: CASSIRRTGQAETQYF
j_gene: TRBJ2-5
v_gene: TRBV19

CDR3aa: CASSTGTGAEAFF
j_gene: TRBJ1-1
v_gene: TRBV6-5

CDR3aa: CASSLGTSGIYEQYF
j_gene: TRBJ2-7
v_gene: TRBV5-5

CDR3aa: CSVGHRAANYGYTF
j_gene: TRBJ1-2
v_gene: TRBV29-1

CDR3aa: CASSLWGPGKNSPLHF
j_gene: TRBJ1-6
v_gene: TRBV27

CDR3aa: CASSLYLAGGSTDTQYF
j_gene: TRBJ2-3
v_gene: TRBV5-4

CDR3aa: CASSPPPSRREQYF
j_gene: TRBJ2-7
v_gene: TRBV18

CDR3aa: CASSPGGGDYGYTF
j_gene: TRBJ1-2
v_gene: TRBV18

CDR3aa: CASSLLRGRGEQFF
j_gene: TRBJ2-1
v_gene: TRBV3-1

CDR3aa: CASSLSGLETQYF
j_gene: TRBJ2-5
v_gene: TRBV28

CDR3aa: CASSQDRAGGPSDTQYF
j_gene: TRBJ2-3
v_gene: TRBV4-2

CDR3aa: CASSHEPPGVSGANVLTF
j_gene: TRBJ2-6
v_gene: TRBV4-3

CDR3aa: CASRSHRESHEQYF
j_gene: TRBJ2-7
v_gene: TRBV6-1

CDR3aa: CASSLSAAGGRETQYF
j_gene: TRBJ2-5
v_gene: TRBV12-3/TRBV12-4

CDR3aa: CASSMLGGDYEQYF
j_gene: TRBJ2-7
v_gene: TRBV10-2

CDR3aa: CASSIAGRSNQPQHF
j_gene: TRBJ1-5
v_gene: TRBV19

CDR3aa: CASSQDLAQYF
j_gene: TRBJ2-7
v_gene: TRBV14

CDR3aa: CASNSRGTGELFF
j_gene: TRBJ2-2
v_gene: TRBV6-4

CDR3aa: CSVGPLDGEQYF
j_gene: TRBJ2-7
v_gene: TRBV29-1

CDR3aa: CASSQDEGAGTGELFF
j_gene: TRBJ2-2
v_gene: TRBV4-1

CDR3aa: CSAPRTGDVFEQFF
j_gene: TRBJ2-1
v_gene: TRBV20-1

CDR3aa: CASSLTGGLRNEQFF
j_gene: TRBJ2-1
v_gene: TRBV12-3/TRBV12-4

CDR3aa: CASSQTSGSYNEQFF
j_gene: TRBJ2-1
v_gene: TRBV7-6

CDR3aa: CASSLSREDTQYF
j_gene: TRBJ2-3
v_gene: TRBV12-3/TRBV12-4

CDR3aa: CASRKVQETQYF
j_gene: TRBJ2-5
v_gene: TRBV28

CDR3aa: CASSGTDGNTIYF
j_gene: TRBJ1-3
v_gene: TRBV9

CDR3aa: CASRRDRILEAFF
j_gene: TRBJ1-1
v_gene: TRBV6-5

CDR3aa: CASTTGGDRGGTGTEAFF
j_gene: TRBJ1-1
v_gene: TRBV28

CDR3aa: CATSRAVHGELFF
j_gene: TRBJ2-2
v_gene: TRBV15

CDR3aa: CAWSSGLLNQPQHF
j_gene: TRBJ1-5
v_gene: TRBV30

CDR3aa: CASSSGQTQETQYF
j_gene: TRBJ2-5
v_gene: TRBV7-2